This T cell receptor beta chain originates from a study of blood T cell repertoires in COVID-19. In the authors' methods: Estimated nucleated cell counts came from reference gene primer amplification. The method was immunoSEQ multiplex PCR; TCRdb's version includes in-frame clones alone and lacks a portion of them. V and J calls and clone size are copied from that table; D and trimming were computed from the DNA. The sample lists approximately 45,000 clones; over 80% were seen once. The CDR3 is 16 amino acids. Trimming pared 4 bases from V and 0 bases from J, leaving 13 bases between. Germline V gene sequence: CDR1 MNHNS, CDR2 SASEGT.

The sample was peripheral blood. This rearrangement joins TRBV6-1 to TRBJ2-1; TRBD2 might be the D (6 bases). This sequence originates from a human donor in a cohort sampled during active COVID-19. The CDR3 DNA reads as TGTGCCAGCAGTGCACTAGCCGGAAGCTCCTACAATGAGCAGTTCTTC. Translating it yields CASSALAGSSYNEQFF.